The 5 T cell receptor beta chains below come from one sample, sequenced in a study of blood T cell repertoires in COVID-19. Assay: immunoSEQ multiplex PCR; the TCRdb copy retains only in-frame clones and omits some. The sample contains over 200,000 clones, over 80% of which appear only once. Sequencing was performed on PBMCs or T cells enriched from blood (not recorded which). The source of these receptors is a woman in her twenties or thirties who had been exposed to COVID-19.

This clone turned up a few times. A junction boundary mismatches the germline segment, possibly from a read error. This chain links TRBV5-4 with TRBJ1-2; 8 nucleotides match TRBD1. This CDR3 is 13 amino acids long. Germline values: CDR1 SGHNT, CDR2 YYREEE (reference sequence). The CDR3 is CASSSLSGGRGPF. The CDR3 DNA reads TGTGCCAGCAGCTCTTTGTCGGGGGGCAGGGGGCCCTTC.

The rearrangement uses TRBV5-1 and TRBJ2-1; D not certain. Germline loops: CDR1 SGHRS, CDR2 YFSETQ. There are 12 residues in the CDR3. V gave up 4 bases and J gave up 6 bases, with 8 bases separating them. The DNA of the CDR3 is TGCGCCAGCAGCCTGCACGGCAATGAGCAGTTCTTC. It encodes CASSLHGNEQFF.

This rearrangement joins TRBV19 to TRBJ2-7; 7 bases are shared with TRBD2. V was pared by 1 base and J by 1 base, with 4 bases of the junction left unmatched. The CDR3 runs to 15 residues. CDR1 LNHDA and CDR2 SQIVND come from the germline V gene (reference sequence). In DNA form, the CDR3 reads TGTGCCAGTAGTATAGGCGGGAGCGTATCCTACGAGCAGTACTTC. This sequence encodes CASSIGGSVSYEQYF.

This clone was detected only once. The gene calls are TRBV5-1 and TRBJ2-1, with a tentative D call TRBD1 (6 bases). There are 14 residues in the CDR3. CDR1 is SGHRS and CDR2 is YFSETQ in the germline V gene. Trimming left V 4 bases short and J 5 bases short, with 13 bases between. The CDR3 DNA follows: TGCGCCAGCAGCGTCACAGGGTCCCACAATGAGCAGTTCTTC. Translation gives CASSVTGSHNEQFF.

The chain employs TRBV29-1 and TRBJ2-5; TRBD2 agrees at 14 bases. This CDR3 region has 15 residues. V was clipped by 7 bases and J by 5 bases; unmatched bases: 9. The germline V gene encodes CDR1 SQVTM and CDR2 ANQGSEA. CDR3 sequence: CSGRLAGGVGETQYF. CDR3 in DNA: TGCAGCGGCAGACTAGCGGGAGGGGTTGGGGAGACCCAGTACTTC. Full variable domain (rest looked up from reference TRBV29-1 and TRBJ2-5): SAVISQKPSRDICQRGTSLTIQCQVDSQVTMMFWYRQQPGQSLTLIATANQGSEATYESGFVIDKFPISRPNLTFSTLTVSNMSPEDSSIYLCSGRLAGGVGETQYFGPGTRLLVL.